A selection of T cell receptor beta chains follows, all from one sample in a study of blood T cell repertoires in COVID-19. The assay was immunoSEQ multiplex PCR, and TCRdb's table has in-frame clones only and misses some. The sample has around 300,000 clones; roughly 90% are singletons. Sample: PBMCs or T cells enriched from blood (not recorded which). The receptors stem from a woman between 18 and 30 years old with acute COVID-19. Each CDR3 is given with its conserved first and last residue. The order of the fields is CDR3 DNA, CDR3 protein, J gene, clone size, D gene, V gene. The D gene is left open where the match is weak. The size of a clone is reported for some rows only, either as once, few or many, or as a class for expanded clones.

TGTGCCAGCAGTAAAATACAAGACTTCTATGGCTACACCTTC	CASSKIQDFYGYTF	TRBJ1-2	.	.	TRBV6-5
TGTGCCAGCAGCGTCGGGACAGCTTACGAGCAGTACTTC	CASSVGTAYEQYF	TRBJ2-7	few	TRBD1	TRBV12-3/TRBV12-4
TGCAGCGTTGAAGATCTTCCTCGGGACAGGGTTTCTGGGGCCAACGTCCTGACTTTC	CSVEDLPRDRVSGANVLTF	TRBJ2-6	.	TRBD1	TRBV29-1
TGTGCCAGCAGCTATTCCAGGGGATCCTACGAGCAGTACTTC	CASSYSRGSYEQYF	TRBJ2-7	.	.	TRBV7-2
TGTGCCAGCAGTTACACACGTAGCGGGAGGGAGGAGCAGTTCTTC	CASSYTRSGREEQFF	TRBJ2-1	once	TRBD2	TRBV6-5
TGTGCCTGGACGACATACTCCTACAATGAGCAGTTCTTC	CAWTTYSYNEQFF	TRBJ2-1	.	.	TRBV30
TGCGCCAGCAGCTTGTGGACTAGCGAATACGAGCAGTACTTC	CASSLWTSEYEQYF	TRBJ2-7	once	TRBD2	TRBV5-1
TGTGCCAGCAGTTTAGGTCTCACCACTAACACTGAAGCTTTCTTT	CASSLGLTTNTEAFF	TRBJ1-1	.	.	TRBV27
TGTGCCAGCAGTGAGAGATTCGAGCAGTACTTC	CASSERFEQYF	TRBJ2-7	.	.	TRBV6-1
TGCGCCAGCAGTATGCAGACTAGCTCCTACAATGAGCAGTTCTTC	CASSMQTSSYNEQFF	TRBJ2-1	.	.	TRBV5-1
TGTGCCAGCAGCTTAGCCTTTCTGAGGGATTCCACAGATACGCAGTATTTT	CASSLAFLRDSTDTQYF	TRBJ2-3	.	.	TRBV7-2
TGTGCCAGCAGTTTGACAGGGTTGGGATATCAGCCCCAGCATTTT	CASSLTGLGYQPQHF	TRBJ1-5	.	TRBD1	TRBV27
TGCGCCAGCAGCCAAGATCGGGGAGAAAAGGCTTTCTTT	CASSQDRGEKAFF	TRBJ1-1	.	.	TRBV4-1
TGTGCCATCAGCCCAGCGGGTGCGGGAGGGCCGCTATCCGCCAAAAACATTCAGTACTTC	CAISPAGAGGPLSAKNIQYF	TRBJ2-4	.	TRBD2	TRBV10-3
TGTGCCAGCAGCTTGGGTCAGGGCTCCAATCAGCCCCAGCATTTT	CASSLGQGSNQPQHF	TRBJ1-5	.	.	TRBV7-2
TGTGCCAGCAGCCCTTTATCCTTCGTCTCTGGGGCCAACGTCCTGACTTTC	CASSPLSFVSGANVLTF	TRBJ2-6	few	.	TRBV5-6
TGTGCCAGCTCACCCCTAAACTCAACAGGGTTCGAGCAGTACTTC	CASSPLNSTGFEQYF	TRBJ2-7	.	.	TRBV18
TGTGCCAGCTCACCACAGACAGGGTCGAACACTGAAGCTTTCTTT	CASSPQTGSNTEAFF	TRBJ1-1	.	TRBD1	TRBV18
TGCGCCAGCAGCCAAGAAATCCAGGTCCAATCCTACGAGCAGTACTTC	CASSQEIQVQSYEQYF	TRBJ2-7	.	.	TRBV4-3
TGTGCCAGTAGTAATAGCTGGGGGAGGGCCGGGGAGCAGTTCTTC	CASSNSWGRAGEQFF	TRBJ2-1	.	TRBD2	TRBV19
TGTGCCAGCAGCACCCGGGACAGGGGAGGTTCCTACGAGCAGTACTTC	CASSTRDRGGSYEQYF	TRBJ2-7	.	TRBD1	TRBV7-6
TGCGCCAGCAGCTTGTGGACAACAAACACTGAAGCTTTCTTT	CASSLWTTNTEAFF	TRBJ1-1	.	.	TRBV5-1
TGTGCCAGCAGTTACTCGGCGGGACTATTCTACGAGCAGTACTTC	CASSYSAGLFYEQYF	TRBJ2-7	.	TRBD2	TRBV6-5
TGTGCCAGCAGTTTCGAAGCCGGGACAGCGACCTATGGCTACACCTTC	CASSFEAGTATYGYTF	TRBJ1-2	.	TRBD1	TRBV28
TGTGCCAGCAGTCCCCCTCCGGATAGCGGGACCTTCCCCTACGAGCAGTACTTC	CASSPPPDSGTFPYEQYF	TRBJ2-7	.	TRBD2	TRBV27
TGTGCCTGGAGTCCCCGGGACAGGGTTTTGTTGAACACTGAAGCTTTCTTT	CAWSPRDRVLLNTEAFF	TRBJ1-1	.	TRBD1	TRBV30
TGTGCCAGCAGCCGGACACTTAATAATGAAAAACTGTTTTTT	CASSRTLNNEKLFF	TRBJ1-4	.	.	TRBV11-2
TGTGCCAGCAGCTTCAGGGATCTTTTGGGCGAGCAGTACTTC	CASSFRDLLGEQYF	TRBJ2-7	.	.	TRBV11-2
TGTGCCAGCAGTGCAAGGGGGAGTACAGATACGCAGTATTTT	CASSARGSTDTQYF	TRBJ2-3	.	.	TRBV6-4
TGTGCCACCGAACGGGCGGGGGTTCTCGAGCAGTACTTC	CATERAGVLEQYF	TRBJ2-7	.	TRBD2	TRBV7-9
TGTGCCAGCAACGAACCTAACCCAGGGGGAGAGACCCAGTACTTC	CASNEPNPGGETQYF	TRBJ2-5	few	TRBD1	TRBV28
TGTGCCAGCAGTTACTCGGCCGGGACCTACGAGCAGTACTTC	CASSYSAGTYEQYF	TRBJ2-7	.	.	TRBV6-5
TGTGCCAGCAGTCCTCCGAGGGGGGGCGGATCGATTCAGTACTTC	CASSPPRGGGSIQYF	TRBJ2-4	few	.	TRBV28
TGTGCCAGCAGTGACCGGGGGGGCAATCAGCCCCAGCATTTT	CASSDRGGNQPQHF	TRBJ1-5	.	.	TRBV2
TGCGCCAGCAGCTCCCGTCACAGGGCTGAAGCTTTCTTT	CASSSRHRAEAFF	TRBJ1-1	.	.	TRBV4-1
TGTGCCAGCAGAGACTTCGAGAGCTCCTACAATGAGCAGTTCTTC	CASRDFESSYNEQFF	TRBJ2-1	few	.	TRBV27
TGTGCCAGCGAGGACAGCCAAGAGACCCAGTACTTC	CASEDSQETQYF	TRBJ2-5	.	.	TRBV6-5
TGTGCCAGCAGCGCCGGGACAGGGGGCCTACAAGAGACCCAGTACTTC	CASSAGTGGLQETQYF	TRBJ2-5	.	TRBD1	TRBV9
TGCAGCGTTGAGGCGTTCGGAGTGTACCAAGAGACCCAGTACTTC	CSVEAFGVYQETQYF	TRBJ2-5	once	.	TRBV29-1
TGTGCCAGCAGTCACCAGGTGAACACCGGGGAGCTGTTTTTT	CASSHQVNTGELFF	TRBJ2-2	.	.	TRBV7-9
TGTGCCAGCAGCTTAGTCCGGGGGGTGAACACTGAAGCTTTCTTT	CASSLVRGVNTEAFF	TRBJ1-1	.	.	TRBV7-9
TGTGCCAGCAGTTTATTGGAGGGTTTGAACACTGAAGCTTTCTTT	CASSLLEGLNTEAFF	TRBJ1-1	.	.	TRBV28
TGTGCCAGCAGCTTAGAGGATCGGACAAATTACTACGAGCAGTACTTC	CASSLEDRTNYYEQYF	TRBJ2-7	.	.	TRBV7-2
TGTGCCAGTAGGGCTAGTGGAGAGACCCAGTACTTC	CASRASGETQYF	TRBJ2-5	.	.	TRBV19
TGTGCCAGCAGTTTTGATGGGAGCTCCTACAATGAGCAGTTCTTC	CASSFDGSSYNEQFF	TRBJ2-1	.	.	TRBV27
TGTGCCTGGAGTGTACAATGGGACAGGGAGAACACTGAAGCTTTCTTT	CAWSVQWDRENTEAFF	TRBJ1-1	.	TRBD1	TRBV30
TGTGCCTGGAGTGCGGGGTCGGGCTCCTACGAGCAGTACTTC	CAWSAGSGSYEQYF	TRBJ2-7	.	.	TRBV30
TGTGCCTGGAGTGGGGGACAGGGCTATGGCTACACCTTC	CAWSGGQGYGYTF	TRBJ1-2	.	TRBD1	TRBV30